This T cell receptor beta chain emerged from a study of cytotoxic CD8 clonotypes in ibrutinib-treated CLL. Study context: Recorded responses included around 25 partial and 2 complete; following median approximately 68 months, 14 stayed remitted and roughly 12 progressed. Samples had a mean of around 230,000 productive templates and roughly 90,000 productive rearrangements.

A word on this clone: Its antigen is unknown.

V lost 5 bases, J lost 3 bases, and 13 bases stayed unmatched. Germline assignment: CDR1 LNHDA and CDR2 SQIVND (reference sequence). CDR3 length equals 18 residues. Findings and caveats of the study: Age-matched healthy donor levels were exceeded by baseline clonality, which tracked circulating CD8+ T-cell counts. Public clonotypes, rarely seen, contracted or held steady on treatment.

Some clones are missing from TCRdb's copy, which holds only in-frame ones; the method was immunoSEQ multiplex PCR. Of more than 55,000 clones listed, about 72% are singletons. The source of this sequence is a human donor with chronic lymphocytic leukemia. The V call is TRBV19, the J call TRBJ2-1; 10 bases align to TRBD2. The sequences come from PBMCs, collected after 12 months of ibrutinib treatment. Written as DNA, the CDR3 is TGTGCCAGTAGTCCTCGGACACCCACTAGCGGGATCTACAATGAGCAGTTCTTC. This translates into CASSPRTPTSGIYNEQFF.